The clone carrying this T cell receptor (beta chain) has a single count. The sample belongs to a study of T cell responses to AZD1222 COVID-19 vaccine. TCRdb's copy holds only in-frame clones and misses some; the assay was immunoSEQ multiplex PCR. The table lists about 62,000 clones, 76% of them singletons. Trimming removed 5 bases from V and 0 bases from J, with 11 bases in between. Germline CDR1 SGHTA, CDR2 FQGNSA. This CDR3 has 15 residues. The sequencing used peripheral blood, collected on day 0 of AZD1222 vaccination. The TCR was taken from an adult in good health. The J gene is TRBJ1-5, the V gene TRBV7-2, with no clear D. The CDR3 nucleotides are TGTGCCAGCAGCCCGACCTCCTATAGCAATCAGCCCCAGCATTTT. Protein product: CASSPTSYSNQPQHF.